This entry features one TCR beta chain sequence. The data derive from a study of preoperative IRX-2 immunotherapy in early breast cancer. Here immunoSEQ multiplex PCR was the method, and the copy in TCRdb shows in-frame clones only, minus some. This table holds around 62,000 clones, approximately 95% found once. From germline, CDR1 is SGHVS and CDR2 FNYEAQ. With V trimmed by 2 bases and J by 5 bases, 4 bases remained unmatched. This CDR3 is built from 15 residues. Treatment given: preoperative locoregional IRX-2 cytokine immunotherapy. This phase Ib study tested locoregional IRX-2 cytokine immunotherapy given before surgery.

This material was acquired from a patient treated with IRX-2 immunotherapy. The receptor comes from a human donor with breast cancer. The chain employs TRBV7-6 and TRBJ2-2, with 8 bases matching TRBD1. For the CDR3, the DNA is TGTGCCAGCAGCTTATATACAGGGGGAACCGGGGAGCTGTTTTTT. Its protein product is CASSLYTGGTGELFF.